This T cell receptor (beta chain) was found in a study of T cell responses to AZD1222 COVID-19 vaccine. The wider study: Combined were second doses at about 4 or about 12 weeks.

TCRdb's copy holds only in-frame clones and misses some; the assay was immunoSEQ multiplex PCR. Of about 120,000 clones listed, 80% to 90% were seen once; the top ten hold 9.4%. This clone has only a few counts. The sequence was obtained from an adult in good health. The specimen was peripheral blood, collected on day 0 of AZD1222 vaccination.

CDR3 amino acids: CASSQQGGKGNEKLFF. CDR3 DNA sequence: TGTGCCAGCAGCCAGCAGGGGGGGAAGGGTAATGAAAAACTGTTTTTT. The chain employs TRBV3-1 (or the pseudogene TRBV3-2) and TRBJ1-4; 7 nucleotides align to TRBD1. The germline V gene encodes CDR1 LGHDT and CDR2 YNNKEL (reference sequence). Trimming removed 3 bases from V and 4 bases from J; junction bases left unmatched: 8. The CDR3 totals 16 residues.